A single sample is the source of the 4 T cell receptor beta chains below, sequenced in a study of post-analysis software for immune sequencing data. Their antigens are not known. The study, taken as a whole, reports: With TRBV5-6, TRBV5-1 and TRBV20-1 included, about five TRBV segments were more frequent in patients than in controls.

Tagging with unique molecular identifiers was a feature of the TCR beta cDNA libraries. TCRdb re-derived calls from the PCR reads in MiXCR, one entry per CDR3 protein. The profile shows some 800,000 distinct CDR3 sequences, around 45% of them singletons. Material for sequencing was blood. The source of these receptors is a girl under 18 with multiple sclerosis.

V and J are TRBV4-3 and TRBJ2-7, with TRBD2 as a possible D gene (6 bases). Trimming cost V 0 bases and J 0 bases, with 18 bases left between them. Looked up from germline, CDR1 is LGHNA and CDR2 is YSLEER. This CDR3 is built from 18 residues. The CDR3 DNA reads TGCGCCAGCAGCCAAGACCCCGCCGGCAGGGAGGCCTCCTACGAGCAGTACTTC. The encoded protein is CASSQDPAGREASYEQYF.

The chain is built from TRBV3-1 and TRBJ1-2; D is perhaps TRBD1 (5 bases). This CDR3 is 10 amino acids long. Germline-derived CDR1 and CDR2 are LGHDT and YNNKEL (reference sequence). The V gene lost 4 bases and the J gene lost 13 bases, with 10 bases spanning the gap. The CDR3 reads CASSRGWFTF. In DNA form, the CDR3 reads TGTGCCAGCAGCCGGGGGTGGTTCACCTTC.

In DNA form, the CDR3 reads TGCAGTGCCCACTTGGGACAGATGGATCAGCCCCAGCATTTT. Translation gives CSAHLGQMDQPQHF. The chain has TRBV20-1 and TRBJ1-5; 7 bases are shared with TRBD1. There are 14 residues in the CDR3. Per the germline V gene, CDR1 is DFQATT and CDR2 is SNEGSKA (reference sequence). Trimming removed 6 bases from V and 5 bases from J; junction bases left unmatched: 10.

This clonotype was seen only a few times. This chain links TRBV24-1 with TRBJ2-7; D is ambiguous. The CDR3 totals 11 residues. Trimming pared 3 bases from V and 4 bases from J, leaving 3 bases between. The germline gives CDR1 KGHDR, CDR2 SFDVKD. CDR3 bases: TGTGCCACCAGTGATACGTACGAGCAGTACTTC. Translation: CATSDTYEQYF.